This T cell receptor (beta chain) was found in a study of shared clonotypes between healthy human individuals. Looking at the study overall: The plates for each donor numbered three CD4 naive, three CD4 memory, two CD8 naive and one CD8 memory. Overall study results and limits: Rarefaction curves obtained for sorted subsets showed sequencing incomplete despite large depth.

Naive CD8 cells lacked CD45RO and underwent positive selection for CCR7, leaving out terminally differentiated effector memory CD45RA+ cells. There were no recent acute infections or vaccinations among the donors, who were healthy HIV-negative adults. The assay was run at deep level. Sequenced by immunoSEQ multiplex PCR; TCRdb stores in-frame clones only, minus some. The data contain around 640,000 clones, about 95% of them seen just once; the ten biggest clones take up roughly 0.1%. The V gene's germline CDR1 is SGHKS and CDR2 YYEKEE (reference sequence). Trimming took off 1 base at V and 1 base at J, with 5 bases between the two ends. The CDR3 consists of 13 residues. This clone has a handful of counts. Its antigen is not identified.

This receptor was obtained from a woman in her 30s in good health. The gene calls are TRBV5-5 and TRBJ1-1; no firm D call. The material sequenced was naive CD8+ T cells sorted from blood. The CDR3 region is CASSLWENTEAFF. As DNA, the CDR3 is TGTGCCAGCAGCTTGTGGGAGAACACTGAAGCTTTCTTT.